These T cell receptor beta chains were read from a single sample in a study of early stage breast cancer tumors. Assay used: immunoSEQ multiplex PCR; TCRdb lists only in-frame clones, some missing. This table holds approximately 75,000 clones, around 80% found once. The sequenced sample was blood. These receptors were taken from a person aged 40 to 49 with breast cancer. Both conserved end residues are part of each CDR3. The D gene is left open where the match is weak.

cdr3_length	v_call	d_call	j_call	cdr3_aa
16	TRBV5-1	TRBD2	TRBJ2-1	CASSWGTSGIYNEQFF
15	TRBV6-5	-	TRBJ2-5	CASSYLSRMFETQYF
17	TRBV28	-	TRBJ2-3	CASTVPSDTPGLDTQYF
14	TRBV5-5	-	TRBJ1-1	CASSRTVLNTEAFF
12	TRBV7-9	TRBD1	TRBJ1-3	CASQGQGSTIYF
17	TRBV18	TRBD1	TRBJ1-1	CASSSTGGQGKYTEAFF
15	TRBV19	-	TRBJ2-7	CASSRTEGLSYEQYF
13	TRBV7-3	-	TRBJ2-2	CASSFKRAGELFF
12	TRBV5-6	-	TRBJ1-5	CASSNVGQPQHF
15	TRBV7-2	-	TRBJ2-7	CASSLGRGSMDEQYF
17	TRBV2	-	TRBJ1-1	CASSEALNAYGNTEAFF
14	TRBV6-1	-	TRBJ2-2	CASSESIFTGELFF
19	TRBV4-1	TRBD1	TRBJ1-1	CASSQGPGGSQLSNTEAFF
15	TRBV5-5	-	TRBJ2-5	CASSLGYLMQETQYF
14	TRBV6-5	TRBD1	TRBJ2-7	CASSYQGQGYEQYF
13	TRBV28	-	TRBJ1-4	CASRRTANEKLFF
17	TRBV12-5	TRBD1	TRBJ1-5	CASGSNKGQGSNQPQHF
15	TRBV5-6	-	TRBJ2-7	CASSPPPDKRREQYF
13	TRBV9	TRBD1	TRBJ1-1	CASSVGKTGGAFF
13	TRBV6-1	-	TRBJ1-2	CASSDPALYGYTF
15	TRBV6-4	TRBD2	TRBJ2-3	CASSVDGLAGDTQYF
16	TRBV18	-	TRBJ1-2	CASSPRDAGRDYGYTF
13	TRBV2	TRBD1	TRBJ1-6	CASRDRERSPLHF
14	TRBV18	-	TRBJ1-5	CASSPEGLNQPQHF
16	TRBV6-1	TRBD1	TRBJ2-5	CASSADRTGLQETQYF
16	TRBV9	-	TRBJ2-1	CASSVGGGPASGEQFF
14	TRBV5-4	-	TRBJ2-3	CASSLYPAGDTQYF
15	TRBV19	-	TRBJ1-1	CASSPLRRQNTEAFF
18	TRBV5-4	-	TRBJ1-1	CASSTSIPGRSMNTEAFF
14	TRBV6-5	-	TRBJ1-2	CASSYRGAGYGYTF
10	TRBV20-1	-	TRBJ2-3	CSARGVGTLF
15	TRBV19	-	TRBJ1-2	CAARSQGSLNYGYTF
14	TRBV6-5	TRBD1	TRBJ2-2	CASRSQGASGELFF
13	TRBV29-1	-	TRBJ2-5	CSVESGPGETQYF
13	TRBV2	-	TRBJ2-1	CASSEKTVSEQFF
14	TRBV2	TRBD1	TRBJ2-1	CASRYRGFNNEQFF
16	TRBV27	TRBD1	TRBJ2-1	CASSFVGQGFRNEQFF
13	TRBV5-1	-	TRBJ1-4	CASSSQGNEKLFF
16	TRBV18	TRBD1	TRBJ1-1	CASSHDRGRLATEAFF
14	TRBV7-8	-	TRBJ2-7	CASSLAGAAYEQYF
11	TRBV20-1	-	TRBJ1-3	CSATEGNTIYF
15	TRBV6-6	TRBD1	TRBJ1-2	CASSPSGQNNYGYTF
19	TRBV14	-	TRBJ2-1	CASSQVNRVLTMEAKEQFF
13	TRBV29-1	TRBD1	TRBJ2-2	CSAPDRITGELFF